This record concerns one TCR beta chain sequence. This specimen belongs to a study of blood T cell repertoires in COVID-19. Sequencing was performed with immunoSEQ multiplex PCR; in TCRdb, only in-frame clones are kept and a portion is missing. The repertoire holds roughly 120,000 clones, with 82% as singletons. The CDR3 contains 16 residues. Germline values: CDR1 MNHEY, CDR2 SVGAGI. Trimming pared 2 bases from V and 2 bases from J, leaving 15 bases between. This chain connects TRBV6-5 to TRBJ2-5; tentatively, D is TRBD1 (6 bases). The origin of this receptor is a man between 65 and 85 years old with acute or convalescent COVID-19. Material: peripheral blood. In nucleotides, the CDR3 is TGTGCCAGCAGTTACCGCCTTGGGGGCCCTCAAGAGACCCAGTACTTC. Its protein is CASSYRLGGPQETQYF.